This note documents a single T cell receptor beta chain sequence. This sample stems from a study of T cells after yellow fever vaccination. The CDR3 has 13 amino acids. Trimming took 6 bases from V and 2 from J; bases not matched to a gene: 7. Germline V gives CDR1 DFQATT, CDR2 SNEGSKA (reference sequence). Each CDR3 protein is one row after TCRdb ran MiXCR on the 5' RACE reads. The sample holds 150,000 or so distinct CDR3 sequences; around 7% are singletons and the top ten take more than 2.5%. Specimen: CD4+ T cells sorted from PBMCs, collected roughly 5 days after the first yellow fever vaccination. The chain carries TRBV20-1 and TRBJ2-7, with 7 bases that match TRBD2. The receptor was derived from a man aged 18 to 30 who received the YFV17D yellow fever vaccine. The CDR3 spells CSACPSGTYEQYF. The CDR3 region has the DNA TGCAGTGCGTGTCCTAGCGGCACCTACGAGCAGTACTTC.